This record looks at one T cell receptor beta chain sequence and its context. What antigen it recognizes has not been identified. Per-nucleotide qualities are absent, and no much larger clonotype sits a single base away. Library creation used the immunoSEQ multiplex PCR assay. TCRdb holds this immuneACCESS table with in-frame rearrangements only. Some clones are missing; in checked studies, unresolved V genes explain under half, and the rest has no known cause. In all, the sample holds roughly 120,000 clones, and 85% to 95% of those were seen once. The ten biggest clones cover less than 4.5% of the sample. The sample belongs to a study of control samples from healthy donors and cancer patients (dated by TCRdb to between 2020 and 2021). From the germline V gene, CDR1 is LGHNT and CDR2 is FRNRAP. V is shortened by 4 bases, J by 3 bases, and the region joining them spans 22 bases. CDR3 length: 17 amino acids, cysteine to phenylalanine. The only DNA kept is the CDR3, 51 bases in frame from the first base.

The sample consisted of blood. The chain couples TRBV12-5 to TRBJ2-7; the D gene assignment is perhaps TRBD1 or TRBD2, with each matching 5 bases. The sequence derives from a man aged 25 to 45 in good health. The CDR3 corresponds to CASGSPNYRDGIYEQYF. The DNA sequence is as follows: TGTGCTAGTGGTTCCCCGAATTATCGGGACGGAATCTACGAGCAGTACTTC. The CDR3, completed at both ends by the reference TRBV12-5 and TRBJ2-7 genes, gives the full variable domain DARVTQTPRHKVTEMGQEVTMRCQPILGHNTVFWYRQTMMQGLELLAYFRNRAPLDDSGMPKDRFSAEMPDATLATLKIQPSEPRDSAVYFCASGSPNYRDGIYEQYFGPGTRLTVT.